This record covers a single TCR beta chain. This may come from a read error, since a much larger clone is one base off. Amplification of TCR beta CDR3 regions was performed using RNA transcripts as template. In the first-round RT-PCR of the TCR CDR3, the HTBI primer set was used. Using its own MiXCR run on the multiplex PCR reads, TCRdb lists one record per CDR3 protein. The sample includes nearly 750,000 distinct CDR3 sequences, around 40% seen only once; the top ten take more than 25%. The V gene's germline CDR1 is SGDLS and CDR2 YYNGEE. Trimming left V 4 bases short and J 11 bases short, with 19 bases between. This CDR3 is built from 13 residues. This specimen belongs to a study of T cells in Graves' hyperthyroidism and ophthalmopathy.

The sequenced sample was blood. The chain recombines TRBV9 with TRBJ2-7; D not resolved. The receptor's source is a woman in her thirties or forties with Graves' hyperthyroidism. The CDR3 DNA reads TGTGCCAGCAGCTTCGAGGATGACATTGGAAAGTACTTC. Translation: CASSFEDDIGKYF.